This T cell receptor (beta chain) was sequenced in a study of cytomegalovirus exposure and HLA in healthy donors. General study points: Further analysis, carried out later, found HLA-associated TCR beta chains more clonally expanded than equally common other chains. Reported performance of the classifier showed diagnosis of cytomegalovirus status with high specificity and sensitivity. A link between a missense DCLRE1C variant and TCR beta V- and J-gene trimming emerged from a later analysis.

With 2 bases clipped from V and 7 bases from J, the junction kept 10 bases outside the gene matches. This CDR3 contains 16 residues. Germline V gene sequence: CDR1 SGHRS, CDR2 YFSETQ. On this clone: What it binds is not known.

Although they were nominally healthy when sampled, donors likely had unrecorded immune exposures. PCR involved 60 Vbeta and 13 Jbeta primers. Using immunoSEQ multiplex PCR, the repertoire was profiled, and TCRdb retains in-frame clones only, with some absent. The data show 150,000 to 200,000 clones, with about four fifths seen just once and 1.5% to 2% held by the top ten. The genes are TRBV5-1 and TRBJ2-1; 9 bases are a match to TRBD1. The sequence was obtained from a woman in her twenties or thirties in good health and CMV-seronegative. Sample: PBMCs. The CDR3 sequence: CASSFSGTGIVNEQFF. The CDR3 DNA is TGCGCCAGCAGCTTCTCCGGGACAGGGATAGTAAATGAGCAGTTCTTC.